A selection of T cell receptor beta chains follows, all from one sample in a study of T-cell memory formation after mild COVID-19. MiXCR, run by TCRdb on the 5' RACE reads, gives a single entry per CDR3 protein. This table holds about 170,000 distinct CDR3 sequences, roughly 13% found once. The sample taken for sequencing was PBMCs or a T cell subset sorted from them (not recorded which). The receptors shown here come from a man between 18 and 35 years old who had mild COVID-19 (a few samples of this study predate the infection). Cell type and time point are not known. Both conserved end residues are part of each CDR3. The D gene is left open where the match is weak. Only part of the rows carry a size: once, few, many, or a class if the clone is expanded.

abundance,len,d_gene,v_gene,j_gene,CDR3aa,CDR3nt
NA,14,NA,TRBV7-9,TRBJ1-5,CASSSVDSYQPQHF,TGTGCCAGCAGCTCTGTGGACAGTTATCAGCCCCAGCATTTT
many,14,TRBD2,TRBV12-3/TRBV12-4,TRBJ2-7,CATKALAELPEQYF,TGTGCCACCAAGGCTCTAGCGGAACTTCCAGAGCAGTACTTC
NA,12,TRBD1,TRBV7-7,TRBJ2-2,CASSSTGGELFF,TGTGCCAGCAGCTCGACAGGGGGGGAGCTGTTTTTT
few,12,TRBD1,TRBV28,TRBJ1-1,CASSGPGTGSFF,TGTGCCAGCAGTGGACCCGGGACAGGGTCTTTCTTT
NA,10,NA,TRBV20-1,TRBJ2-1,CSALVSEQFF,TGCAGTGCCCTTGTGAGTGAGCAGTTCTTC
NA,17,NA,TRBV7-2,TRBJ2-2,CASSVPTVSRWAGELFF,TGTGCCAGCAGCGTCCCAACAGTTTCCCGGTGGGCCGGGGAGCTGTTTTTT
NA,13,NA,TRBV5-1,TRBJ1-1,CASSFLLGAVAFF,TGCGCCAGCAGCTTTCTTCTAGGGGCGGTGGCTTTCTTT
NA,16,NA,TRBV7-3,TRBJ2-5,CASSLMGGPSQETQYF,TGTGCCAGCAGCTTAATGGGGGGGCCTTCACAAGAGACCCAGTACTTC
few,13,NA,TRBV29-1,TRBJ2-3,CSARPEGTDTQYF,TGCAGCGCCCGGCCGGAGGGCACAGATACGCAGTATTTT
NA,15,NA,TRBV18,TRBJ1-4,CASSPPNRVGEKLFF,TGTGCCAGCTCACCACCGAACAGGGTAGGGGAAAAACTGTTTTTT
NA,14,NA,TRBV5-1,TRBJ1-1,CASSPDGLYTEAFF,TGCGCCAGCAGCCCTGACGGGCTTTACACTGAAGCTTTCTTT
NA,15,NA,TRBV28,TRBJ1-6,CASSFGTVINSPLHF,TGTGCCAGCAGTTTTGGTACCGTTATCAATTCACCCCTCCACTTT
NA,13,NA,TRBV11-2,TRBJ1-4,CASSLTLNEKLFF,TGTGCCAGCAGCCTAACCCTTAATGAAAAACTGTTTTTT
NA,13,NA,TRBV6-8,TRBJ1-5,CASSYRVRQPQHF,TGTGCCAGCAGCTACAGGGTGCGTCAGCCCCAGCATTTT
NA,15,NA,TRBV5-4,TRBJ1-2,CASSPAGAFNYGYTF,TGTGCCAGCAGCCCTGCGGGAGCCTTTAACTATGGCTACACCTTC
few,14,NA,TRBV12-3/TRBV12-4,TRBJ1-5,CASSLTGSNQPQHF,TGTGCCAGCAGTTTAACGGGAAGCAATCAGCCCCAGCATTTT
few,12,TRBD2,TRBV7-9,TRBJ2-1,CASRRGGTEQFF,TGTGCCAGCCGGCGGGGGGGTACTGAGCAGTTCTTC
NA,18,NA,TRBV3-1,TRBJ1-3,CASSQDARPGSSGNTIYF,TGTGCCAGCAGCCAAGATGCTCGCCCCGGAAGCTCTGGAAACACCATATATTTT
NA,14,NA,TRBV7-3,TRBJ2-3,CASSTTGTTDTQYF,TGTGCCAGCAGCACCACGGGGACCACAGATACGCAGTATTTT
NA,15,TRBD1,TRBV9,TRBJ1-2,CASSVGDRVIYGYTF,TGTGCCAGCAGCGTAGGGGACAGGGTCATCTACGGCTACACCTTC
NA,15,NA,TRBV10-3,TRBJ2-3,CAISGDGAGGDTQYF,TGTGCCATCAGTGGGGACGGGGCTGGCGGGGATACGCAGTATTTT
NA,15,NA,TRBV27,TRBJ1-1,CASSNRAGTPTEAFF,TGTGCCAGCAGTAACCGAGCCGGGACACCCACTGAAGCTTTCTTT
NA,16,TRBD1,TRBV28,TRBJ1-2,CASSPRGARGNYGYTF,TGTGCCAGCAGTCCACGTGGGGCCAGGGGGAACTATGGCTACACCTTC
many,12,NA,TRBV29-1,TRBJ2-5,CSVEDSEETQYF,TGCAGCGTTGAAGACTCGGAAGAGACCCAGTACTTC
NA,14,NA,TRBV7-2,TRBJ1-2,CASSPRTETSGYTF,TGTGCCAGCAGCCCGAGGACGGAAACGAGTGGCTACACCTTC
NA,14,NA,TRBV5-5,TRBJ1-5,CASSFTGLDQPQHF,TGTGCCAGCAGCTTCACAGGGCTGGATCAGCCCCAGCATTTT
few,14,NA,TRBV7-2,TRBJ2-5,CASSLERQRETQYF,TGTGCCAGCAGCTTAGAACGGCAGAGGGAGACCCAGTACTTC